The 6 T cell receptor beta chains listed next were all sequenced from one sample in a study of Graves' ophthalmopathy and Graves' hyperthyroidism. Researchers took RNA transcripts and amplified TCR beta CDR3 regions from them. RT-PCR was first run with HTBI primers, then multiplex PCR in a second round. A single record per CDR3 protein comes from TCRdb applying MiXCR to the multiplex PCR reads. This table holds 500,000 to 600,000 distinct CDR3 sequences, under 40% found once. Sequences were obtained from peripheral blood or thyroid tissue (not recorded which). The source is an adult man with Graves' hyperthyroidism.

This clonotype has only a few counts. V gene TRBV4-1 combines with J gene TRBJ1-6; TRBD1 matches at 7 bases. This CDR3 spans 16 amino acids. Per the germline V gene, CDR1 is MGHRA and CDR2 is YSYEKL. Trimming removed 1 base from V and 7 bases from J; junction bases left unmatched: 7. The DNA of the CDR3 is TGCGCCAGCAGCCAAGGGGTGACAGGGTTAAATTCACCCCTCCACTTT. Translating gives CASSQGVTGLNSPLHF.

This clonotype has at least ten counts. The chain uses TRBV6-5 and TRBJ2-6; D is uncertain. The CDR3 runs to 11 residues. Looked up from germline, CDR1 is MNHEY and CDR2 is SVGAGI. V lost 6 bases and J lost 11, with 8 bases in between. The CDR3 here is CASSLGDVLTF. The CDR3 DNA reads TGTGCCAGCAGCCTGGGCGACGTCCTGACTTTC.

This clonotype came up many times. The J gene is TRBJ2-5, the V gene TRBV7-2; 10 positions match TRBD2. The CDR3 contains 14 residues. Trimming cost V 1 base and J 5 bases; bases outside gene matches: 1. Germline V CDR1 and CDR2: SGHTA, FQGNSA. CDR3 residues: CASSLVAGGETQYF. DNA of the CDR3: TGTGCCAGCAGCTTAGTAGCGGGGGGCGAGACCCAGTACTTC. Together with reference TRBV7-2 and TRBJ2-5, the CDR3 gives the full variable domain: GAGVSQSPSNKVTEKGKDVELRCDPISGHTALYWYRQSLGQGLEFLIYFQGNSAPDKSGLPSDRFSAERTGGSVSTLTIQRTQQEDSAVYLCASSLVAGGETQYFGPGTRLLVL.

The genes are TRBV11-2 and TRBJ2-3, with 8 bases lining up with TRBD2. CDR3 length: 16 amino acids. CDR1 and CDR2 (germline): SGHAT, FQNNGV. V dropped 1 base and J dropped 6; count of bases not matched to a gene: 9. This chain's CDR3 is CASSLAGGVGVDTQYF. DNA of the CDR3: TGTGCCAGCAGCTTAGCGGGGGGGGTCGGTGTGGATACGCAGTATTTT. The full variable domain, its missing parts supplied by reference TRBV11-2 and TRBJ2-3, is EAGVAQSPRYKIIEKRQSVAFWCNPISGHATLYWYQQILGQGPKLLIQFQNNGVVDDSQLPKDRFSAERLKGVDSTLKIQPAKLEDSAVYLCASSLAGGVGVDTQYFGPGTRLTVL.

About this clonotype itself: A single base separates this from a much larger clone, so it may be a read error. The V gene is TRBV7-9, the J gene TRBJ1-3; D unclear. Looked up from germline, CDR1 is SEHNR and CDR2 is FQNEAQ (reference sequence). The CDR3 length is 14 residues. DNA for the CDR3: TGTGCCAGCGCCCCAAGGACCTCTGGAAACACCATGTATTTT. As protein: CASAPRTSGNTMYF.

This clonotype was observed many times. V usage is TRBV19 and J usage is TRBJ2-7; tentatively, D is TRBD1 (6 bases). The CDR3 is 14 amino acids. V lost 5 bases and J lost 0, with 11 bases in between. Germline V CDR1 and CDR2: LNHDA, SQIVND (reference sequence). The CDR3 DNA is TGTGCCAGTAGTTTACAGGGAAACTCCTACGAGCAGTACTTC. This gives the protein CASSLQGNSYEQYF.